This TCR beta chain was recovered during a study of cytomegalovirus exposure and HLA in healthy donors. In the study overall: As an earlier analysis found, roughly 180 million T cells yielded 90 million to 140 million unique TCR beta sequences. The early release's HLA-typed donors yielded tens of millions of unique TCRs.

The table lists this clone with a few counts. Its antigen is not known. Study-wide points: Presence/absence analyses supposed approximately even sequencing depth among donors. A reported reduction in N-insertions relative to the approximately 640-donor mean was seen in an Asian-associated ancestry cluster in a later analysis.

PCR amplification relied on 60 Vbeta primers (plus 13 Jbeta primers). Profiled with immunoSEQ multiplex PCR; TCRdb holds only in-frame clones, not every one. The data hold more than 150,000 clones, with over 70% observed a single time. The CDR3 totals 18 residues. The germline V and J ends were trimmed by 5 bases and 4 bases, with 21 bases remaining between them. CDR1 is SNHLY, CDR2 FYNNEI, per germline. Sequenced material: PBMCs. This TCR was sampled from a woman between 18 and 29 years old in good health and CMV-seropositive. The chain combines TRBV2 with TRBJ1-6; a weak D match, TRBD1 (6 bases). In DNA, the CDR3 is TGTGCCAGCAGTTCGACAGGCCCCCCGGCCATTTATAATTCACCCCTCCACTTT. It codes for CASSSTGPPAIYNSPLHF.